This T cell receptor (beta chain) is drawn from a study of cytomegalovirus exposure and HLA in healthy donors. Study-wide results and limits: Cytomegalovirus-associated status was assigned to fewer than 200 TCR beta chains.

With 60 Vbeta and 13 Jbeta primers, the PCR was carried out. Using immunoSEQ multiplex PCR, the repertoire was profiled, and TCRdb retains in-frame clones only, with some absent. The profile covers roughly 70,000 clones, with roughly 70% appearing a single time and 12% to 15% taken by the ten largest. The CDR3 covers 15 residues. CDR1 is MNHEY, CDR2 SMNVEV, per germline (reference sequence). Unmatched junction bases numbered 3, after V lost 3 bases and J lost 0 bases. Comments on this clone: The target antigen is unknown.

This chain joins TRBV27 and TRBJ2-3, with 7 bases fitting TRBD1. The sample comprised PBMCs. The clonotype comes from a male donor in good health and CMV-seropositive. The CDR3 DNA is TGTGCCAGCAGTTTTGGACAGGCGAGCACAGATACGCAGTATTTT. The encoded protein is CASSFGQASTDTQYF.